These 29 T cell receptor beta chains came from one sample sequenced in a study of regulatory T cells in long-lasting Graves disease. Time point indicated: newly diagnosed GD, antithyroid drugs for less than 3 months. PBMC RNA was the source of the TCR library. In building TCR beta libraries, iRepertoire HTBI primers were used together with Arm-PCR of CDR3 regions. TCRdb re-called the multiplex PCR reads through MiXCR, storing one row per CDR3 protein. The sample gives 350,000 to 550,000 distinct CDR3 sequences, 12% to 15% of which show up once; 17% is in the top ten. The data were also submitted as part of a second study, on T cells in Graves' hyperthyroidism and ophthalmopathy.

The specimen was peripheral blood mononuclear cells (PBMCs), collected at new diagnosis, from a patient treated with antithyroid drugs. The receptor set was obtained from a woman aged 50 to 60 with Graves disease.

The genes are TRBV6-2 or TRBV6-3 and TRBJ2-3; maybe TRBD2 (6 bases). CDR3 size: 16 residues. Germline-derived CDR1 and CDR2 are MNHEY and SVGEGT. The ends were cut back, 1 base at V and 2 bases at J, with 13 bases in the middle. DNA of the CDR3: TGTGCCAGCAGTTACTTCCGACTAGGCAACACAGATACGCAGTATTTT. It translates to CASSYFRLGNTDTQYF.

This clonotype was counted at least ten times. The chain has TRBV7-9 and TRBJ2-7; the D is unclear. CDR3 length: 13 residues. V shed 4 bases and J shed 0 bases, with 7 bases lying between them. Germline CDR1 reads SEHNR; CDR2 reads FQNEAQ (reference sequence). The DNA for the CDR3 is TGTGCCAGCAGCTCCCAGACCTCCTACGAGCAGTACTTC. Translated: CASSSQTSYEQYF. Looking up the rest from reference TRBV7-9 and TRBJ2-7 gives the full variable domain: DTGVSQNPRHKITKRGQNVTFRCDPISEHNRLYWYRQTLGQGPEFLTYFQNEAQLEKSRLLSDRFSAERPKGSFSTLEIQRTEQGDSAMYLCASSSQTSYEQYFGPGTRLTVT.

This clonotype was recorded at least ten times. V and J are TRBV5-1 and TRBJ2-7; D might be TRBD1 (7 bases). V dropped 0 bases and J dropped 2 bases, with 12 bases sitting between them. CDR1 SGHRS and CDR2 YFSETQ come from the germline V gene. This CDR3 region has 15 residues. The CDR3 is CASSLAGGLTYEQYF. CDR3 in DNA: TGCGCCAGCAGCTTGGCAGGGGGACTTACCTACGAGCAGTACTTC.

This clonotype appeared once. A much larger clone sits a single nucleotide away, making a read error possible. V is TRBV28 and J is TRBJ2-2, with a possible D match to TRBD1 (6 bases). The CDR3 extends over 15 amino acids. Germline V CDR1 and CDR2: MDHEN, SYDVKM. The CDR3 region is CASRLPQGAAGELLF. The DNA for the CDR3 is TGTGCCAGCAGATTACCACAGGGTGCCGCCGGGGAGCTGCTTTTT.

J is TRBJ2-1 and V is TRBV5-1, with 10 bases aligning to TRBD2. This CDR3 has 16 amino acids. V dropped 3 bases and J dropped 4; count of bases not matched to a gene: 7. Per the germline V gene, CDR1 is SGHRS and CDR2 is YFSETQ. CDR3 protein: CASSSGLAESYNEQFF. CDR3 coding DNA: TGCGCCAGCAGCTCCGGACTAGCGGAATCATACAATGAGCAGTTCTTC.

This clonotype has more than one count but fewer than ten. A junction boundary mismatches the germline segment, possibly from a read error. The chain recombines TRBV5-1 with TRBJ2-4, with 14 nucleotides matching TRBD2. In germline, CDR1 is SGHRS, CDR2 YFSETQ. The CDR3 contains 14 residues. CDR3 sequence (DNA): TGCGCCAGCAGCTTGGAAGGACTAGCGGGAGGCGCAAACTTC. Encoded protein: CASSLEGLAGGANF.

The chain employs TRBV10-1 and TRBJ2-2, with TRBD2 matching 14 bases. The CDR3 is made up of 17 amino acids. V lost 2 bases and J lost 5; bases outside the gene matches: 4. Germline lookup yields CDR1 WNHNN and CDR2 SYGVQD (reference sequence). The CDR3 loop reads CASSEGLAGGLTGELFF. Written as DNA, the CDR3 is TGCGCCAGCAGTGAGGGACTAGCGGGAGGTTTAACCGGGGAGCTGTTTTTT.

The gene calls are TRBV5-1 and TRBJ2-7, with D maybe TRBD2 (5 bases). Trimming removed 3 bases from V and 4 bases from J, with 14 bases in between. The CDR3 is 14 residues long. In germline, CDR1 is SGHRS, CDR2 YFSETQ. CDR3 region: CASSSPYGEYEQYF. For the CDR3, the DNA is TGCGCCAGCAGCTCCCCCTATGGGGAGTACGAGCAGTACTTC.

At least ten counts were recorded for this clonotype. The chain links TRBV7-2 to TRBJ2-2, with D maybe TRBD2 (5 bases). V was trimmed by 3 bases and J by 4 bases, leaving 15 bases between them. This CDR3 region has 16 residues. Germline assignment: CDR1 SGHTA and CDR2 FQGNSA. As DNA, the CDR3 is TGTGCCAGCAGCTTCCGGCGGCCTCGGGGCACCGGGGAGCTGTTTTTT. It codes for CASSFRRPRGTGELFF.

This clonotype was picked up many times. The chain links TRBV28 to TRBJ2-3; D ambiguous. This CDR3 is 14 amino acids long. The V and J ends lost 5 bases and 2 bases respectively, with 11 bases between them. Germline V gene data show CDR1 as MDHEN and CDR2 as SYDVKM. CDR3 nucleotides: TGTGCCAGCAGTCGCGACGGATACACAGATACGCAGTATTTT. The encoded protein is CASSRDGYTDTQYF.

This clonotype was found many times. The chain is built from TRBV12-3 or TRBV12-4 and TRBJ2-5; D ambiguous. CDR3 length: 13 amino acids. Trimming pared 2 bases from V and 5 bases from J, leaving 9 bases between. The CDR3 nucleotides are TGTGCCAGCAGTTTATCCCCCGCGGAGACCCAGTACTTC. Its protein is CASSLSPAETQYF.

A word on this clonotype: With a much larger clone just one base away, this may be a read error. The CDR3 coding sequence is TGTGCCTGGAGTGGACGGTGGGGCACAGTCTATGGCTACACCTTC. Protein: CAWSGRWGTVYGYTF. The rearrangement links TRBV30 to TRBJ1-2, with D possibly TRBD1 on 5 matching bases. CDR3 length equals 15 residues. Germline CDR1 and CDR2: GTSNPN and SVGIG (reference sequence). Trimming removed 1 base at V and 4 bases at J, with 16 bases between.

Turning to this clonotype: The conserved closing phenylalanine or tryptophan is absent in this CDR3, likely reflecting a read error. Because the CDR3's place on the DNA is in doubt, the DNA is left out and the CDR3 is given as listed by TCRdb. The gene calls are TRBV5-1 and TRBJ2-7; the DNA was not used to check the table's D call, TRBD2. Germline lookup yields CDR1 SGHRS and CDR2 YFSETQ. Termini included, the CDR3 measures 10 amino acids. The CDR3 sequence: CASSRPAIAG.

This chain's CDR3 is CSAPGQVSYNEQFF. The CDR3 bases are TGCAGTGCCCCGGGACAGGTCTCCTACAATGAGCAGTTCTTC. The chain uses TRBV20-1 and TRBJ2-1, with TRBD1 identical over 8 bases. The germline gives CDR1 DFQATT, CDR2 SNEGSKA (reference sequence). The V segment lost 6 bases and the J segment 0 bases; nucleotides outside the gene matches: 4. This CDR3 comprises 14 residues.

The chain recombines TRBV7-9 with TRBJ2-1; TRBD1 aligns across 12 bases. Trimming at V came to 3 bases and at J to 11 bases, leaving 2 bases not matched to a gene. The length of the CDR3 is 13 residues. Germline V gene data show CDR1 as SEHNR and CDR2 as FQNEAQ (reference sequence). The CDR3 spells CASSLGQGAKQFF. The DNA of the CDR3 is TGTGCCAGCAGCTTGGGACAGGGGGCGAAGCAGTTCTTC.

This clonotype was counted many times. The chain employs TRBV28 and TRBJ2-7; tentative D call: TRBD2 (5 bases). This CDR3 is built from 16 residues. Deletions cut 4 bases from V and 3 bases from J, with 19 bases between. Germline loops: CDR1 MDHEN, CDR2 SYDVKM. Here the CDR3 DNA reads TGTGCCAGCAGTTCCCTTCGCAGAGGGTTAAGCTACGAGCAGTACTTC. It encodes CASSSLRRGLSYEQYF.

A few counts support this clonotype. The chain is built from TRBV19 and TRBJ1-5, with D possibly TRBD1 on 6 matching bases. Trimming removed 4 bases from V and 0 bases from J, with 13 bases in between. The CDR3 covers 16 residues. In germline, CDR1 is LNHDA, CDR2 SQIVND (reference sequence). The CDR3 loop is CASSTQGIYSNQPQHF. In DNA, the CDR3 is TGTGCCAGTAGTACACAGGGAATTTATAGCAATCAGCCCCAGCATTTT.

This clonotype was picked up many times. The V gene is TRBV30, the J gene TRBJ2-7; D remains unclear. Looked up from germline, CDR1 is GTSNPN and CDR2 is SVGIG (reference sequence). V was trimmed by 4 bases and J by 0 bases, leaving 7 bases between them. This CDR3 has 12 amino acids. The CDR3 nucleotides read TGTGCCTGGACGCAGAGCTCCTACGAGCAGTACTTC. Its protein is CAWTQSSYEQYF.

This sequence joins TRBV19 and TRBJ1-1; no definite D call. The V gene's germline CDR1 is LNHDA and CDR2 SQIVND (reference sequence). The CDR3 contains 12 residues. Between the trimmed V and J ends, which lost 0 bases and 8 bases, there was a span of 7 bases. The DNA of the CDR3 is TGTGCCAGTAGTATAGATCCATCGGAAGCTTTCTTT. Translation gives CASSIDPSEAFF.

This clonotype occurred many times. The V and J genes are TRBV2 and TRBJ2-3; D not resolved. V was trimmed by 7 bases and J by 2 bases, leaving 10 bases between them. The CDR3 extends over 13 amino acids. CDR1 SNHLY and CDR2 FYNNEI come from the germline V gene. This CDR3 is CASNKDPTDTQYF. The CDR3 nucleotides read TGTGCCAGCAACAAAGACCCCACAGATACGCAGTATTTT.

J is TRBJ1-5 and V is TRBV2; no reliable D call. This CDR3 region has 14 residues. Germline V gene sequence: CDR1 SNHLY, CDR2 FYNNEI. V was clipped by 2 bases and J by 4 bases, with 9 bases between them. CDR3 bases: TGTGCCAGCAGTGAACTTAGAGGTAATCAGCCCCAGCATTTT. It specifies CASSELRGNQPQHF. Variable domain in full (rest from reference TRBV2 and TRBJ1-5): EPEVTQTPSHQVTQMGQEVILRCVPISNHLYFYWYRQILGQKVEFLVSFYNNEISEKSEIFDDQFSVERPDGSNFTLKIRSTKLEDSAMYFCASSELRGNQPQHFGDGTRLSIL.

The chain joins TRBV6-1 to TRBJ2-3; 8 bases map to TRBD1. Germline CDR1 and CDR2: MNHNS and SASEGT. Trimming cost V 1 base and J 4 bases; bases outside gene matches: 7. CDR3 length: 16 residues. The CDR3 protein is CASSEGTGIKADTQYF. The CDR3 DNA follows: TGTGCCAGCAGTGAAGGGACAGGGATTAAGGCAGATACGCAGTATTTT.

This clonotype has more than one count but fewer than ten. A read error may account for a junction end that differs from germline. The V call is TRBV7-7, the J call TRBJ1-1; D remains unclear. CDR1 is SSHAT and CDR2 is FNYEAQ in the germline V gene (reference sequence). This CDR3 is 13 amino acids long. Here the CDR3 DNA reads TGTGCTAGCAGCGACCAACTGGGCACTGAAGCTTTCTTT. Its translation: CASSDQLGTEAFF.

This clonotype has a handful of counts. This sequence joins TRBV24-1 and TRBJ2-1; D remains unclear. The CDR3 contains 13 residues. The ends were cut back, 5 bases at V and 4 bases at J, with 8 bases in the middle. The germline CDR1 and CDR2 sequences are KGHDR and SFDVKD. The CDR3 spells CATSGTQYNEQFF. The CDR3 DNA follows: TGTGCCACCAGTGGTACACAATACAATGAGCAGTTCTTC.

This clonotype was picked up a small number of times. The gene calls are TRBV19 and TRBJ1-2; 9 bases fit TRBD1. CDR1 and CDR2 (germline): LNHDA, SQIVND (reference sequence). The CDR3 has 14 residues. The J segment lost 4 bases and the V segment lost 7 bases, leaving 7 bases of the junction unmatched. The CDR3 protein is CASTTDRGSYGYTF. DNA for the CDR3: TGTGCCAGTACCACGGACAGGGGTAGCTATGGCTACACCTTC. Using reference TRBV19 and TRBJ1-2 for the parts outside the CDR3, the full variable domain is DGGITQSPKYLFRKEGQNVTLSCEQNLNHDAMYWYRQDPGQGLRLIYYSQIVNDFQKGDIAEGYSVSREKKESFPLTVTSAQKNPTAFYLCASTTDRGSYGYTFGSGTRLTVV.

This clonotype was seen more than once but under ten times. The CDR3 loop reads CASSILAGGPGETQYF. In DNA, the CDR3 is TGTGCCAGTAGTATACTGGCGGGAGGGCCGGGAGAGACCCAGTACTTC. V is TRBV19 and J is TRBJ2-5, with TRBD2 matching over 9 bases. The germline gives CDR1 LNHDA, CDR2 SQIVND (reference sequence). The CDR3 is 16 residues long. The V segment lost 2 bases and the J segment 4 bases; nucleotides outside the gene matches: 8.

This clonotype was counted many times. The chain has TRBV12-3 or TRBV12-4 and TRBJ2-2; 12 bases are a match to TRBD2. V gave up 1 base and J gave up 0 bases; unmatched junction bases: 9. The CDR3 runs 20 residues. The CDR3 protein is CASSLGPRLAGGPNTGELFF. The DNA of the CDR3 is TGTGCCAGCAGTTTAGGTCCGAGGCTAGCGGGAGGGCCGAACACCGGGGAGCTGTTTTTT.

This clonotype was seen many times. The chain recombines TRBV5-6 with TRBJ2-1, with D unresolved. Germline assignment: CDR1 SGHDT and CDR2 YYEEEE. This CDR3 contains 14 residues. Trimming removed 4 bases from V and 4 bases from J, with 12 bases in between. DNA for the CDR3: TGTGCCAGCAGCGACCAAGGGCATTACAATGAGCAGTTCTTC. Translating gives CASSDQGHYNEQFF.

This chain uses TRBV10-1 with TRBJ2-1, with 7 bases aligning to TRBD2. Germline V CDR1 and CDR2: WNHNN, SYGVQD (reference sequence). The V segment lost 2 bases and the J segment 6 bases; nucleotides outside the gene matches: 4. The CDR3 runs to 14 residues. The CDR3 loop reads CASSEAGEGNEQFF. The CDR3 DNA sequence: TGCGCCAGCAGTGAGGCGGGAGAGGGCAATGAGCAGTTCTTC.